This T cell receptor (beta chain) stems from a study of T cells in Graves' hyperthyroidism and ophthalmopathy. Germline V CDR1 and CDR2: KGHSH, LQKENI. The CDR3 is made up of 16 amino acids. V gave up 2 bases and J gave up 0 bases, with 10 bases separating them. The study excluded patients with uncontrolled infection, other autoimmune disease, pregnancy or lactation. Diagnosis rested on symptoms, serum thyroxine and TRAb, thyroid ultrasound, and orbital computed tomography. This clonotype has a count of ten or more. Amplified TCR beta CDR3 regions derived from RNA transcripts. An initial round of RT-PCR targeting the TCR CDR3 relied on the HTBI primer set. A single record per CDR3 protein comes from TCRdb applying MiXCR to the multiplex PCR reads. The table shows around 300,000 distinct CDR3 sequences, with 13% to 15% occurring only once.

This chain joins TRBV18 and TRBJ2-2; maybe TRBD1 (5 bases). The clonotype comes from a woman aged 45-65 years with Graves' hyperthyroidism that later progressed to Graves' ophthalmopathy. Sequencing input: blood. In nucleotides, the CDR3 is TGTGCCAGCTCACCAGTCCAGGGATCGAACACCGGGGAGCTGTTTTTT. Encoded protein: CASSPVQGSNTGELFF.